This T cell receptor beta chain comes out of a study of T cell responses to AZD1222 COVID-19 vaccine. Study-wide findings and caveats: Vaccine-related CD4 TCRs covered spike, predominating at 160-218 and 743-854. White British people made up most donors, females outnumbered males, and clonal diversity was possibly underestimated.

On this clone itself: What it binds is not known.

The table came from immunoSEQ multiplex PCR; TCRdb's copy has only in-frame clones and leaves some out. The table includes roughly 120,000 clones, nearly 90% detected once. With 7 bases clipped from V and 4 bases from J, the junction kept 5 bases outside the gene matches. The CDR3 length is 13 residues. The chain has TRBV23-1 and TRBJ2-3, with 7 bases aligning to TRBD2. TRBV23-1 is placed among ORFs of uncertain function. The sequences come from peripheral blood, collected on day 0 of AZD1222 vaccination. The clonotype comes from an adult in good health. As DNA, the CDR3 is TGCGCCAGCATCCCGGGGGGTGCAGATACGCAGTATTTT. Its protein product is CASIPGGADTQYF.